This passage covers 5 T cell receptor beta chains from one sample sequenced in a study of blood T cell repertoires in COVID-19. Sequenced by immunoSEQ multiplex PCR; TCRdb stores in-frame clones only, minus some. The sample lists tens of thousands of clones, roughly 87% occurring once. The specimen sequenced was peripheral blood. The source of these receptors is a male donor with acute or convalescent COVID-19.

This rearrangement joins TRBV7-9 to TRBJ2-5; possible D gene TRBD1, 6 bases. This CDR3 contains 14 residues. Deletions cut 2 bases from V and 5 bases from J, with 12 bases between. Germline assignment: CDR1 SEHNR and CDR2 FQNEAQ (reference sequence). The CDR3 DNA sequence: TGTGCCAGCAGCTTACCAGGGGCCGGGGAGACCCAGTACTTC. Translated, it gives CASSLPGAGETQYF.

The rearrangement uses TRBV19 and TRBJ2-7; possibly TRBD1 for D (5 bases). Looked up from germline, CDR1 is LNHDA and CDR2 is SQIVND (reference sequence). V lost 2 bases and J lost 2, with 13 bases in between. The CDR3 sequence is 15 residues long. The CDR3 coding sequence is TGTGCCAGTAGTATAACAGGCGGCCGGCCCTACGAGCAGTACTTC. This gives the protein CASSITGGRPYEQYF.

CDR3 loop: CASSLGPSNFQETQYF. CDR3 DNA sequence: TGTGCCAGCAGCTTGGGGCCTAGCAACTTTCAAGAGACCCAGTACTTC. The chain recombines TRBV5-6 with TRBJ2-5; possibly TRBD2 for D (5 bases). This CDR3 region has 16 residues. CDR1 and CDR2 from the germline V gene are SGHDT and YYEEEE. V lost 0 bases, J lost 2 bases, and 14 bases lay in between.

The chain is built from TRBV7-9 and TRBJ2-2; D perhaps matches TRBD2 (6 bases). The CDR3 extends over 14 amino acids. Germline V CDR1 and CDR2: SEHNR, FQNEAQ (reference sequence). Deletions cut 3 bases from V and 2 bases from J, with 7 bases between. This CDR3 is CASSFGGNTGELFF. The CDR3 DNA is TGTGCCAGCAGCTTCGGGGGAAACACCGGGGAGCTGTTTTTT.

CDR3 coding DNA: TGTGCCAGCAGTTCCTCGTGGACAGGGGGCGAGCAGCCCCAGCATTTT. It specifies CASSSSWTGGEQPQHF. V is TRBV6-5 and J is TRBJ1-5; 11 positions agree with TRBD1. This CDR3 has 16 amino acids. Per germline, CDR1 MNHEY and CDR2 SVGAGI. V gave up 4 bases and J gave up 7 bases; unmatched junction bases: 9.